A selection of T cell receptor beta chains follows, all from one sample in a study of monozygotic twins with cystic fibrosis. Some clones are missing from TCRdb's copy, which holds only in-frame ones; the method was immunoSEQ multiplex PCR. Among about 14,000 clones, over 85% were seen once, and the ten largest hold around a tenth. The sample comprised blood. These receptor sequences come from a girl aged 2 to 9 with cystic fibrosis. CDR3s include the opening cysteine and the closing phenylalanine or tryptophan. Each record gives: CDR3 protein, CDR3 DNA, clone size, D gene, J gene, V gene. A D gene is named only where the DNA matches it firmly. For some rows the clone size is stated as once, few or many, or as a class when expanded; others skip it.

CDR3: CASSADENTEAFF
DNA: TGTGCCAGCAGCGCGGATGAGAACACTGAAGCTTTCTTT
size: -
D: -
J: TRBJ1-1
V: TRBV9

CDR3: CASSAQETQYF
DNA: TGTGCCAGCAGTGCCCAAGAGACCCAGTACTTC
size: -
D: -
J: TRBJ2-5
V: TRBV2

CDR3: CASSRTLAGETQYF
DNA: TGTGCCAGCAGTCGAACACTAGCAGGAGAGACCCAGTACTTC
size: -
D: -
J: TRBJ2-5
V: TRBV9

CDR3: CASSYLTGSSYEQYF
DNA: TGTGCCAGCAGTTACCTTACGGGATCCTCCTACGAGCAGTACTTC
size: -
D: -
J: TRBJ2-7
V: TRBV6-6

CDR3: CATRGLGGHEQYF
DNA: TGTGCCACCAGGGGCCTCGGGGGGCACGAGCAGTACTTC
size: -
D: -
J: TRBJ2-7
V: TRBV19

CDR3: CASSLAGTPSRNIQYF
DNA: TGTGCCAGTAGCCTAGCGGGAACCCCTTCGAGAAACATTCAGTACTTC
size: -
D: TRBD2
J: TRBJ2-4
V: TRBV19

CDR3: CASSFGRDQPQHF
DNA: TGTGCCAGCAGCTTTGGGAGGGATCAGCCCCAGCATTTT
size: -
D: -
J: TRBJ1-5
V: TRBV7-2

CDR3: CASSLDVRTDRSGANVLTF
DNA: TGTGCCAGCAGCTTAGATGTCCGGACGGATCGCTCTGGGGCCAACGTCCTGACTTTC
size: -
D: -
J: TRBJ2-6
V: TRBV13

CDR3: CAWSVGQRPNGYTF
DNA: TGTGCCTGGAGTGTAGGACAGCGCCCCAATGGCTACACCTTC
size: once
D: -
J: TRBJ1-2
V: TRBV30

CDR3: CASSPRWANEQFF
DNA: TGTGCCAGCAGCCCCCGGTGGGCCAATGAGCAGTTCTTC
size: -
D: -
J: TRBJ2-1
V: TRBV28

CDR3: CASSLDVGTSRYEQYF
DNA: TGTGCCAGCAGCCTGGACGTCGGGACTAGTCGCTACGAGCAGTACTTC
size: -
D: TRBD2
J: TRBJ2-7
V: TRBV27

CDR3: CASSLAFGWGTPNEQFF
DNA: TGTGCCAGCAGCTTAGCTTTCGGGTGGGGGACTCCCAATGAGCAGTTCTTC
size: -
D: -
J: TRBJ2-1
V: TRBV7-9

CDR3: CASSRRHPLGPTGPTEAFF
DNA: TGTGCCAGCAGTCGCCGCCATCCCCTTGGACCAACGGGTCCCACTGAAGCTTTCTTT
size: -
D: -
J: TRBJ1-1
V: TRBV27

CDR3: CSFGGYEQYF
DNA: TGCAGTTTCGGGGGGTACGAGCAGTACTTC
size: -
D: TRBD2
J: TRBJ2-7
V: TRBV20-1

CDR3: CAISEWRGLGNQPQHF
DNA: TGTGCCATCAGTGAGTGGAGGGGGCTGGGCAATCAGCCCCAGCATTTT
size: once
D: TRBD1
J: TRBJ1-5
V: TRBV10-3

CDR3: CASSPPGRVNTEAFF
DNA: TGTGCCAGCAGTCCCCCAGGGCGAGTGAACACTGAAGCTTTCTTT
size: once
D: -
J: TRBJ1-1
V: TRBV21-1

CDR3: CATSRDSYDSPEAFF
DNA: TGTGCCACCAGCAGAGATTCGTACGACAGCCCTGAAGCTTTCTTT
size: -
D: -
J: TRBJ1-1
V: TRBV15

CDR3: CASSQDRRVNNEQFF
DNA: TGCGCCAGCAGCCAAGATCGGAGGGTAAACAATGAGCAGTTCTTC
size: -
D: -
J: TRBJ2-1
V: TRBV4-3

CDR3: CASSPLSGAYEQYF
DNA: TGTGCCAGCTCACCACTTAGCGGAGCCTACGAGCAGTACTTC
size: once
D: -
J: TRBJ2-7
V: TRBV18

CDR3: CASSATSGAYNEQFF
DNA: TGTGCCAGCAGCGCCACTAGCGGGGCTTACAATGAGCAGTTCTTC
size: once
D: TRBD2
J: TRBJ2-1
V: TRBV9

CDR3: CATSRARHGTDSYEQYF
DNA: TGTGCCACCAGCAGAGCCAGACATGGGACAGACTCCTACGAGCAGTACTTC
size: -
D: TRBD1
J: TRBJ2-7
V: TRBV15

CDR3: CASSLGSLILGEQFF
DNA: TGTGCCAGCAGCTTAGGGTCCCTTATTTTGGGTGAGCAGTTCTTC
size: -
D: -
J: TRBJ2-1
V: TRBV11-2

CDR3: CASSEVLGMGNQETQYF
DNA: TGTGCCAGCAGTGAAGTTCTAGGGATGGGGAATCAAGAGACCCAGTACTTC
size: -
D: -
J: TRBJ2-5
V: TRBV2

CDR3: CASSLLAGGYNEQFF
DNA: TGTGCCAGCAGCTTACTAGCGGGAGGCTACAATGAGCAGTTCTTC
size: -
D: TRBD2
J: TRBJ2-1
V: TRBV11-2

CDR3: CASSLRPGTYNEQFF
DNA: TGTGCCAGCAGCCTTCGTCCGGGCACCTACAATGAGCAGTTCTTC
size: -
D: -
J: TRBJ2-1
V: TRBV7-8

CDR3: CASSLGLAGVIASGELFF
DNA: TGTGCCAGCAGTTTGGGACTAGCGGGAGTAATAGCCTCCGGGGAGCTGTTTTTT
size: -
D: TRBD2
J: TRBJ2-2
V: TRBV27

CDR3: CASSVGAAYEQYF
DNA: TGTGCCAGCAGCGTAGGCGCAGCCTACGAGCAGTACTTC
size: -
D: -
J: TRBJ2-7
V: TRBV9

CDR3: CASANTGELFF
DNA: TGTGCTTCAGCGAACACCGGGGAGCTGTTTTTT
size: -
D: -
J: TRBJ2-2
V: TRBV12-5

CDR3: CASSELVGELFF
DNA: TGTGCCAGCAGTGAATTAGTCGGGGAGCTGTTTTTT
size: -
D: -
J: TRBJ2-2
V: TRBV25-1

CDR3: CSAVSGNEQFF
DNA: TGCAGTGCCGTTAGCGGGAATGAGCAGTTCTTC
size: -
D: TRBD2
J: TRBJ2-1
V: TRBV20-1

CDR3: CASSLAKAGEQFF
DNA: TGTGCCAGCAGCTTAGCGAAAGCAGGTGAGCAGTTCTTC
size: -
D: -
J: TRBJ2-1
V: TRBV7-2

CDR3: CASSLTRTGAGEQYF
DNA: TGTGCCAGCAGCTTAACGCGGACAGGGGCAGGAGAGCAGTACTTC
size: -
D: TRBD1
J: TRBJ2-7
V: TRBV7-3

CDR3: CATSQTGGYSGANVLTF
DNA: TGTGCCACCAGCCAGACAGGGGGTTACTCTGGGGCCAACGTCCTGACTTTC
size: -
D: TRBD1
J: TRBJ2-6
V: TRBV15

CDR3: CSVNPTGLDYGYTF
DNA: TGCAGCGTTAACCCGACAGGCCTGGACTATGGCTACACCTTC
size: -
D: -
J: TRBJ1-2
V: TRBV29-1

CDR3: CASSRGLGETQYF
DNA: TGCGCCAGCAGCCGAGGACTCGGAGAGACCCAGTACTTC
size: -
D: -
J: TRBJ2-5
V: TRBV5-1

CDR3: CASSLGGAGYTF
DNA: TGTGCCAGCAGCTTAGGAGGGGCTGGCTACACCTTC
size: -
D: -
J: TRBJ1-2
V: TRBV7-9

CDR3: CASKWSSAGSSPRDGYTF
DNA: TGTGCCAGCAAGTGGTCCTCGGCAGGGTCTTCCCCGAGAGATGGCTACACCTTC
size: -
D: -
J: TRBJ1-2
V: TRBV27

CDR3: CASSLYITPNLAYEQYF
DNA: TGCGCCAGCAGCCTTTACATTACCCCTAACCTCGCCTACGAGCAGTACTTC
size: -
D: -
J: TRBJ2-7
V: TRBV4-1

CDR3: CAWGQGTEAFF
DNA: TGTGCCTGGGGACAGGGGACTGAAGCTTTCTTT
size: -
D: TRBD1
J: TRBJ1-1
V: TRBV30

CDR3: CASSQGGYGYTF
DNA: TGTGCCAGCAGTCAGGGAGGCTATGGCTACACCTTC
size: -
D: -
J: TRBJ1-2
V: TRBV28

CDR3: CASRNGAGAGYEQYF
DNA: TGTGCCAGCAGGAATGGAGCGGGAGCCGGTTACGAGCAGTACTTC
size: -
D: TRBD2
J: TRBJ2-7
V: TRBV6-1

CDR3: CATPEVVDGETQYF
DNA: TGTGCCACCCCTGAGGTGGTAGATGGGGAGACCCAGTACTTC
size: once
D: -
J: TRBJ2-5
V: TRBV7-9

CDR3: CASNTRQGPNEQFF
DNA: TGTGCCAGCAATACTCGACAGGGGCCTAATGAGCAGTTCTTC
size: once
D: TRBD1
J: TRBJ2-1
V: TRBV6-5

CDR3: CASSSSGFPHEQYF
DNA: TGTGCCAGCAGCTCGTCAGGGTTCCCTCACGAGCAGTACTTC
size: -
D: -
J: TRBJ2-7
V: TRBV7-9

CDR3: CASSPVGGSGNTIYF
DNA: TGCGCCAGCAGCCCGGTGGGGGGTTCTGGAAACACCATATATTTT
size: -
D: -
J: TRBJ1-3
V: TRBV5-1

CDR3: CASSADGRVKTYEQYF
DNA: TGTGCCAGCAGCGCGGACGGGCGGGTCAAAACCTACGAGCAGTACTTC
size: -
D: -
J: TRBJ2-7
V: TRBV9

CDR3: CASSALTSGSREDTQYF
DNA: TGTGCCAGCAGCGCGCTGACTAGCGGGAGCAGGGAAGATACGCAGTATTTT
size: -
D: TRBD2
J: TRBJ2-3
V: TRBV9

CDR3: CASSLVVVPRTDTQYF
DNA: TGTGCCAGCAGCTTAGTGGTGGTACCTCGCACAGATACGCAGTATTTT
size: -
D: -
J: TRBJ2-3
V: TRBV11-2

CDR3: CASSQASYNEQFF
DNA: TGTGCCAGCAGCCAAGCCTCCTACAATGAGCAGTTCTTC
size: -
D: -
J: TRBJ2-1
V: TRBV7-9

CDR3: CASSLLRQGRRGEQFF
DNA: TGTGCCAGCAGTTTGCTTCGGCAGGGTCGTCGTGGTGAGCAGTTCTTC
size: -
D: -
J: TRBJ2-1
V: TRBV27

CDR3: CASSLKGTGELFF
DNA: TGTGCCAGCAGCTTAAAAGGGACCGGGGAGCTGTTTTTT
size: -
D: -
J: TRBJ2-2
V: TRBV7-3